This TCR beta chain was found in a study of T cells in Graves' hyperthyroidism and ophthalmopathy. What was amplified from RNA transcripts were TCR beta CDR3 regions. Primed by the HTBI set, a first-round RT-PCR was run on the TCR CDR3. One entry per CDR3 protein results from TCRdb running MiXCR on the multiplex PCR reads. The sample lists approximately 530,000 distinct CDR3 sequences; just under 20% were seen once. CDR3 size: 13 residues. The ends were cut back, 0 bases at V and 10 bases at J, with 10 bases in the middle. The germline CDR1 and CDR2 sequences are LGHDT and YNNKEL (reference sequence).

The sample was blood. This chain links TRBV3-1 with TRBJ1-3; D remains unclear. This clonotype was obtained from a man between 40 and 49 years old with Graves' ophthalmopathy. CDR3 protein: CASSQEGERTIYF. CDR3 DNA sequence: TGTGCCAGCAGCCAAGAGGGTGAACGAACCATATATTTT.